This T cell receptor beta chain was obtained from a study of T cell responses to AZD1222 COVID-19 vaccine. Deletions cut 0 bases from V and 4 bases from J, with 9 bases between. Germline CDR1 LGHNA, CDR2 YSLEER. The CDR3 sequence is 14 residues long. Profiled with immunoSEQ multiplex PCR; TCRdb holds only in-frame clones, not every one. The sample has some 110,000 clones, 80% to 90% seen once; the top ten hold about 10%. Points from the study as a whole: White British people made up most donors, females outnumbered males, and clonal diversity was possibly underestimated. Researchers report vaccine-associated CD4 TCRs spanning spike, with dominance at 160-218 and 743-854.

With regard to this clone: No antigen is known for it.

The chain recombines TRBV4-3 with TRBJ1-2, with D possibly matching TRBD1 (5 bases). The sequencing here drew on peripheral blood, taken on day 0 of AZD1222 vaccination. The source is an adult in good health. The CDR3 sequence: CASSQDYGAYGYTF. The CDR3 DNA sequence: TGCGCCAGCAGCCAAGATTACGGGGCCTATGGCTACACCTTC.